This TCR beta chain was sequenced during a study of T cell repertoires in cytomegalovirus infection. In the study overall: Public TCR beta signatures were indicative of both CMV infection and a matching HLA type.

This clonotype was detected only a few times. The antigen is unknown. Points from the study as a whole: The ex vivo response showed dominance by HLA-C-restricted CMV-specific TCR beta clonotypes. The cumulative frequency of public TCR beta families identified carriers of CMV plus the relevant HLA.

TCRdb independently ran MiXCR on the reads; one entry per CDR3 protein. Of about 60,000 distinct CDR3 sequences in the sample, about 33% were seen once. The CDR3 length is 15 residues. The J segment lost 8 bases and the V segment lost 6 bases, leaving 7 bases of the junction unmatched. The chain is built from TRBV12-3 or TRBV12-4 and TRBJ2-1, with TRBD2 identical over 13 bases. The specimen was PBMCs, sequenced either directly or after in vitro stimulation (not recorded which). This receptor was taken from a human donor in good health (CMV status not recorded). Some clones in this sample may be carry-over from other donors' samples. CDR3: CASRLTSGGGHEQFF. The CDR3 region has the DNA TGTGCCAGCAGACTAACTAGCGGGGGGGGGCATGAGCAGTTCTTC.